The next 29 T cell receptor beta chains were all read from a single sample in a study of cytomegalovirus exposure and HLA in healthy donors. Primers for the PCR totalled 60 Vbeta and 13 Jbeta. Repertoires were generated with immunoSEQ multiplex PCR, while TCRdb's copy carries only in-frame clones and drops some. The table includes about 120,000 clones, over 8.5% detected once. Sequencing was carried out using PBMCs. All receptors derive from a woman aged 40 to 50 in good health and CMV-seropositive.

J is TRBJ1-2 and V is TRBV5-1, with 10 bases aligning to TRBD1. The CDR3 covers 15 residues. Germline V gene sequence: CDR1 SGHRS, CDR2 YFSETQ. The junction had 8 bases not matched to a gene; V was cut back by 1 base and J by 8 bases. CDR3 nucleotides: TGCGCCAGCAGCTTGATGAGACAGGGGGCGCAGGGCTACACCTTC. Protein sequence: CASSLMRQGAQGYTF.

V gene TRBV18 combines with J gene TRBJ1-2; the D is unclear. Germline CDR1 and CDR2: KGHSH and LQKENI. The CDR3 extends over 14 amino acids. V was shortened by 0 bases and J by 4 bases, with 9 bases between the two germline ends. The CDR3 DNA sequence: TGTGCCAGCTCACCACCGGTCCAGATCTATGGCTACACCTTC. Its translation is CASSPPVQIYGYTF.

This clone has a handful of counts. This chain connects TRBV7-9 to TRBJ1-1, with a weak D call TRBD1 (6 bases). CDR1 and CDR2 from the germline V gene are SEHNR and FQNEAQ (reference sequence). The CDR3 runs to 15 residues. Trimming took 5 bases from V and 0 from J, leaving 13 bases between them. DNA for the CDR3: TGTGCCAGCAGCACCGGACGGGACATGAACACTGAAGCTTTCTTT. Amino acid sequence: CASSTGRDMNTEAFF. Based on the CDR3 plus reference TRBV7-9 and TRBJ1-1, the full variable domain is DTGVSQNPRHKITKRGQNVTFRCDPISEHNRLYWYRQTLGQGPEFLTYFQNEAQLEKSRLLSDRFSAERPKGSFSTLEIQRTEQGDSAMYLCASSTGRDMNTEAFFGQGTRLTVV.

The CDR3 DNA reads TGCAGTCCAACTGCGAGTTATGGCTACACCTTC. Its protein product is CSPTASYGYTF. This chain links TRBV20-1 with TRBJ1-2; no firm D call. The germline V gene encodes CDR1 DFQATT and CDR2 SNEGSKA (reference sequence). This CDR3 is 11 amino acids long. Trimming cost V 8 bases and J 5 bases, with 12 bases left between them.

The J gene is TRBJ2-7, the V gene TRBV30; 8 nucleotides agree with TRBD2. With 3 bases clipped from V and 3 bases from J, the junction kept 10 bases outside the gene matches. CDR1 is GTSNPN, CDR2 SVGIG, per germline (reference sequence). The CDR3 is made up of 15 amino acids. For the CDR3, the DNA is TGTGCCTGGAGAAGACCCGGGGGGGATCGCTACGAGCAGTACTTC. The encoded protein is CAWRRPGGDRYEQYF. Complete variable domain (other parts from reference TRBV30 and TRBJ2-7): SQTIHQWPATLVQPVGSPLSLECTVEGTSNPNLYWYRQAAGRGLQLLFYSVGIGQISSEVPQNLSASRPQDRQFILSSKKLLLSDSGFYLCAWRRPGGDRYEQYFGPGTRLTVT.

The chain recombines TRBV2 with TRBJ2-5, with 10 bases aligning to TRBD2. V lost 4 bases and J lost 4; bases outside the gene matches: 3. The CDR3 has 14 residues. Germline V gene data show CDR1 as SNHLY and CDR2 as FYNNEI. CDR3 in DNA: TGTGCCAGCAGTGGCCTAGCGGGGGTAGAGACCCAGTACTTC. This codes for CASSGLAGVETQYF. Complete variable domain (other parts from reference TRBV2 and TRBJ2-5): EPEVTQTPSHQVTQMGQEVILRCVPISNHLYFYWYRQILGQKVEFLVSFYNNEISEKSEIFDDQFSVERPDGSNFTLKIRSTKLEDSAMYFCASSGLAGVETQYFGPGTRLLVL.

This rearrangement joins TRBV11-2 to TRBJ2-2, with D possibly being TRBD2 (6 bases). V was trimmed by 8 bases and J by 6 bases, leaving 16 bases between them. This CDR3 is 14 amino acids long. CDR1 is SGHAT and CDR2 is FQNNGV in the germline V gene. In DNA form, the CDR3 reads TGTGCCAGCTTGAGACTAGATGGTCCCGGGGAGCTGTTTTTT. Translated, it gives CASLRLDGPGELFF.

The CDR3 region has the DNA TGTGCCAGCAGCGGAAAGGGAGGGATGCGGACTAATGAAAAACTGTTTTTT. Its protein is CASSGKGGMRTNEKLFF. The V gene is TRBV9, the J gene TRBJ1-4, with D uncertain. This CDR3 has 17 residues. CDR1 is SGDLS and CDR2 is YYNGEE in the germline V gene. V gave up 3 bases and J gave up 2 bases, with 17 bases separating them.

The rearrangement joins TRBV4-1 to TRBJ2-2; TRBD2 aligns across 7 bases. Germline V gene lookup returns CDR1 MGHRA and CDR2 YSYEKL. V lost 1 base to trimming and J lost 2 bases; unmatched junction nucleotides: 1. The CDR3 sequence is 15 residues long. The CDR3 loop is CASSQGGGNTGELFF. The DNA for the CDR3 is TGCGCCAGCAGCCAAGGGGGGGGAAACACCGGGGAGCTGTTTTTT.

The CDR3 loop is CASSQGQGASPLHF. DNA for the CDR3: TGCGCCAGCAGCCAAGGACAGGGGGCCTCACCCCTCCACTTT. The J gene is TRBJ1-6, the V gene TRBV5-1, with 11 bases aligning to TRBD1. Germline trimming cut 4 bases from V and 10 bases from J; bases unmatched to any gene: 4. The CDR3 has 14 residues. Germline CDR1 is SGHRS and CDR2 is YFSETQ.

In its sample, this clone was seen a few times. This chain's CDR3 is CASSRDRGCEQYF. The CDR3 bases are TGCGCCAGCAGTAGGGACAGGGGCTGCGAGCAGTACTTC. This chain joins TRBV10-1 and TRBJ2-7; 10 bases are shared with TRBD1. J was trimmed by 6 bases and V by 5 bases; bases with no gene match: 4. CDR1 and CDR2 (germline): WNHNN, SYGVQD (reference sequence). The CDR3 length is 13 residues.

The chain carries TRBV7-3 and TRBJ1-6, with a possible D match to TRBD1 (5 bases). CDR3 length: 14 amino acids. V gave up 5 bases and J gave up 8 bases, with 13 bases separating them. Germline V gene lookup returns CDR1 SGHTA and CDR2 FQGTGA. As DNA, the CDR3 is TGTGCCAGCAGCCTAGGCAGGGCTCATTCACCCCTCCACTTT. Translated: CASSLGRAHSPLHF. Supplemented by reference TRBV7-3 and TRBJ1-6, the full variable domain reads GAGVSQTPSNKVTEKGKYVELRCDPISGHTALYWYRQSLGQGPEFLIYFQGTGAADDSGLPNDRFFAVRPEGSVSTLKIQRTERGDSAVYLCASSLGRAHSPLHFGNGTRLTVT.

The V gene is TRBV5-6, the J gene TRBJ1-2, with D perhaps matching TRBD1 (5 bases). The V and J ends lost 2 bases and 6 bases respectively, with 26 bases between them. CDR3 size: 18 residues. Germline V gene sequence: CDR1 SGHDT, CDR2 YYEEEE. DNA for the CDR3: TGTGCCAGCAGCTTCCTTAGGACCGGGGCGGGCGGGAAAGATGGCTACACCTTC. Its translation: CASSFLRTGAGGKDGYTF.

This clone was seen more than once but under ten times. The V and J genes are TRBV19 and TRBJ1-2, with D maybe TRBD1 (5 bases). The CDR3 spans 14 residues. V was trimmed by 4 bases and J by 4 bases, leaving 13 bases between them. CDR1 is LNHDA and CDR2 is SQIVND in the germline V gene (reference sequence). The CDR3, as DNA: TGTGCCAGTAGTACCGGGGGGGGATCCTATGGCTACACCTTC. It translates to CASSTGGGSYGYTF.

J is TRBJ2-5 and V is TRBV7-9; D is unclear. V was pared by 4 bases and J by 0 bases, with 9 bases between. CDR1 is SEHNR, CDR2 FQNEAQ, per germline (reference sequence). The CDR3 contains 14 residues. This chain's CDR3 is CASSSAAYQETQYF. As DNA, the CDR3 is TGTGCCAGCAGCTCGGCGGCCTACCAAGAGACCCAGTACTTC.

This clone was detected only a few times. The rearrangement links TRBV5-1 to TRBJ1-4; the D is unclear. The CDR3 has 15 residues. The V end lost 2 bases, the J end lost 4 bases, and 12 bases lay between the germline ends. Germline V gene sequence: CDR1 SGHRS, CDR2 YFSETQ. CDR3 nucleotide sequence: TGCGCCAGCAGCTTCCTCGAGGGCCATAATGAAAAACTGTTTTTT. This translates into CASSFLEGHNEKLFF.

In this sample, this clone turned up many times. The V gene is TRBV6-6, the J gene TRBJ1-5; no clear D gene. V was cut by 2 bases and J by 3 bases, with 11 bases left in between. Looked up from germline, CDR1 is MNHNY and CDR2 is SVGAGI (reference sequence). The CDR3 contains 15 residues. The CDR3 loop is CASSYEVAYNQPQHF. CDR3 sequence (DNA): TGTGCCAGCAGTTACGAAGTCGCCTACAATCAGCCCCAGCATTTT.

Only a few counts were recorded for this clone. The V gene is TRBV4-1, the J gene TRBJ1-2; D possibly corresponds to TRBD1 (5 bases). The CDR3 has 16 amino acids. Germline CDR1 MGHRA, CDR2 YSYEKL. V gave up 1 base and J gave up 4 bases, with 16 bases separating them. The CDR3 coding sequence is TGCGCCAGCAGCCAAGCGGCAGGGAGGGCCCCCTATGGCTACACCTTC. This codes for CASSQAAGRAPYGYTF.

V gene TRBV7-9 combines with J gene TRBJ2-7; TRBD1 matches at 9 bases. Losses at the gene ends were 8 bases for V and 1 base for J; bases not matched to a gene: 6. There are 14 residues in the CDR3. Per germline, CDR1 SEHNR and CDR2 FQNEAQ (reference sequence). The CDR3 DNA reads as TGTGCCAGCCGACAGGGGGGAGGGTCCTACGAGCAGTACTTC. Its translation: CASRQGGGSYEQYF.

This clone came up a few times. The chain joins TRBV10-3 to TRBJ2-7; 8 nucleotides match TRBD2. This CDR3 is built from 16 residues. The germline V gene has CDR1 ENHRY and CDR2 SYGVKD. The V segment lost 2 bases and the J segment 3 bases; nucleotides outside the gene matches: 9. CDR3 sequence (DNA): TGTGCCATCAGTGAGAGCGGGGGAGCCATTAACTACGAGCAGTACTTC. This translates into CAISESGGAINYEQYF.

This clone was counted a few times. The chain combines TRBV27 with TRBJ2-5; 10 bases are a match to TRBD2. The J call is uncertain, as TRBJ2-7 better fits the DNA end. Per the germline V gene, CDR1 is MNHEY and CDR2 is SMNVEV (reference sequence). The CDR3 has 14 residues. This chain's CDR3 is CASSYTSGAYEQYF. CDR3 DNA: TGTGCCAGCAGTTACACTAGCGGGGCCTACGAGCAGTACTTC.

This clone was counted between two and nine times. J is TRBJ2-1 and V is TRBV18; 7 bases align to TRBD1. J lost 4 bases, V lost 0 bases, and 6 bases had no gene match. The germline gives CDR1 KGHSH, CDR2 LQKENI. The length of the CDR3 is 16 residues. The CDR3 loop reads CASSPPNRGQYNEQFF. CDR3 in DNA: TGTGCCAGCTCACCACCCAACAGGGGCCAATACAATGAGCAGTTCTTC.

This clone came up a few times. This chain links TRBV7-9 with TRBJ1-6; D is unresolved. Trimming took off 8 bases at V and 6 bases at J, with 17 bases between the two ends. Per the germline V gene, CDR1 is SEHNR and CDR2 is FQNEAQ (reference sequence). CDR3 size: 15 residues. CDR3 in amino acids: CASARERSFNSPLHF. In DNA, the CDR3 is TGTGCCAGCGCCCGAGAGAGAAGCTTTAATTCACCCCTCCACTTT.

This clone occurred a few times. This chain joins TRBV5-1 and TRBJ2-3; 9 positions match TRBD1. From germline, CDR1 is SGHRS and CDR2 YFSETQ. V gave up 5 bases and J gave up 8 bases; unmatched junction bases: 6. There are 13 residues in the CDR3. The CDR3 spells CASRAQGAGTQYF. CDR3 DNA sequence: TGCGCCAGCAGAGCACAGGGGGCCGGTACGCAGTATTTT.

This clone was detected a few times. The chain is built from TRBV20-1 and TRBJ1-1; no definite D call. Looked up from germline, CDR1 is DFQATT and CDR2 is SNEGSKA (reference sequence). V lost 6 bases and J 7 bases, leaving 9 bases between the germline ends. The length of the CDR3 is 10 residues. The CDR3 spells CSARRGEAFF. The CDR3 DNA is TGCAGTGCAAGACGGGGTGAAGCTTTCTTT.

The chain combines TRBV10-3 with TRBJ1-1; weak D call: TRBD1 (5 bases). The CDR3 totals 13 residues. Germline CDR1 reads ENHRY; CDR2 reads SYGVKD. The V and J ends lost 10 bases and 4 bases respectively, with 16 bases between them. The CDR3 DNA reads TGTGCCACCCTTCCGGGGGTGGGCACTGAAGCTTTCTTT. Translating it yields CATLPGVGTEAFF.

This clone was counted between two and nine times. The genes are TRBV20-1 and TRBJ1-1; D is ambiguous. Trimming stripped 2 bases from V and 7 bases from J, with 5 bases between. Germline V lookup: CDR1 DFQATT, CDR2 SNEGSKA (reference sequence). The CDR3 contains 10 residues. The CDR3 sequence: CSARYSEAFF. The CDR3 coding sequence is TGCAGTGCTAGATACAGTGAAGCTTTCTTT.

The sample holds a few counts of this clone. The chain carries TRBV19 and TRBJ1-1; D not certain. This CDR3 comprises 18 residues. V was clipped by 8 bases and J by 1 base, with 26 bases between them. The germline V gene encodes CDR1 LNHDA and CDR2 SQIVND (reference sequence). The CDR3 sequence is CASLPFGFVAIENTEAFF. The CDR3 DNA follows: TGTGCCAGTCTACCCTTCGGGTTTGTTGCCATCGAGAACACTGAAGCTTTCTTT.

The rearrangement joins TRBV9 to TRBJ2-2; D is unresolved. V gave up 6 bases and J gave up 5 bases, with 11 bases separating them. This CDR3 is 13 amino acids long. From germline, CDR1 is SGDLS and CDR2 YYNGEE. The CDR3 sequence is CASTLEGTGELFF. In DNA form, the CDR3 reads TGTGCCAGCACCCTAGAAGGAACCGGGGAGCTGTTTTTT.